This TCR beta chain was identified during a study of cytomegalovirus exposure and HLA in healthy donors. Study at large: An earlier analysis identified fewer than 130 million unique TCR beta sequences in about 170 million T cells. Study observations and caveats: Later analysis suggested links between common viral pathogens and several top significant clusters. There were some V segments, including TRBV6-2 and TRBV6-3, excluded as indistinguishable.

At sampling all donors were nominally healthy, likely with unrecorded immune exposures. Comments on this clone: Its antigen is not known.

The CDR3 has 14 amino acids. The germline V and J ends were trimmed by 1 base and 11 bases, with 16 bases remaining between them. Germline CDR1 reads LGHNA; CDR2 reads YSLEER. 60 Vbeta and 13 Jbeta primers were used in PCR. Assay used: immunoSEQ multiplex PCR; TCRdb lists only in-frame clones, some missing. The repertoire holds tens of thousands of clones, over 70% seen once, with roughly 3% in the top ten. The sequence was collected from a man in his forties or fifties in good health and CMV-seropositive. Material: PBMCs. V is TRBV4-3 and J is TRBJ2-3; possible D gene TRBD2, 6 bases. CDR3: CASSQVSGGKMQYF. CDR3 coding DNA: TGCGCCAGCAGCCAAGTTTCCGGCGGGAAAATGCAGTATTTT.